The 31 T cell receptor beta chains in this list originate from one sample, sequenced in a study of blood T cell repertoires in COVID-19 (dated by TCRdb to the early 2020s). Library generation was performed with the immunoSEQ multiplex PCR assay. The clones in this table, taken by TCRdb from immuneACCESS, are in-frame only. Not every clone is retained; where verified, under half of the shortfall comes from an unresolved V gene, and the cause of the rest is unknown. Across this sample there are around 120,000 clones, with 90% seen only once. Under 2% of the sample comes from the top ten. The sample taken for sequencing was peripheral blood. These receptors were obtained from a human donor with active COVID-19. The donor label of this sample is uncertain.

This sequence joins TRBV4-1 and TRBJ2-1; tentatively, D is TRBD2 (5 bases). CDR1 and CDR2 from the germline V gene are MGHRA and YSYEKL. The CDR3 totals 16 residues. Trimming cost V 1 base and J 0 bases, with 10 bases left between them. The CDR3 spells CASSQGQRSSYNEQFF. DNA of the CDR3: TGCGCCAGCAGCCAAGGCCAGCGGAGCTCCTACAATGAGCAGTTCTTC.

V is TRBV19 and J is TRBJ2-2; the match to TRBD1 covers 7 bases. The germline CDR1 and CDR2 sequences are LNHDA and SQIVND (reference sequence). The CDR3 is made up of 14 amino acids. Trimming cost V 8 bases and J 5 bases; bases outside gene matches: 8. As DNA, the CDR3 is TGTGCCAGTGTCGTAGGGGGCGATACCGGGGAGCTGTTTTTT. Amino acid sequence: CASVVGGDTGELFF.

This clone was seen only a few times. The chain combines TRBV6-2 or TRBV6-3 with TRBJ2-1; 8 bases line up with TRBD2. Germline V gene lookup returns CDR1 MNHEY and CDR2 SVGEGT. This CDR3 contains 17 residues. With 6 bases clipped from V and 3 bases from J, the junction kept 13 bases outside the gene matches. CDR3 sequence reads: CASRYPPGGAGYNEQFF. As DNA, the CDR3 is TGTGCCAGCAGATACCCTCCCGGGGGGGCAGGCTACAATGAGCAGTTCTTC.

The V call is TRBV5-1, the J call TRBJ2-1, with D possibly being TRBD2 (7 bases). Trimming removed 4 bases from V and 2 bases from J, with 10 bases in between. The CDR3 loop spans 14 amino acids. Looked up from germline, CDR1 is SGHRS and CDR2 is YFSETQ. For the CDR3, the DNA is TGCGCCAGCAGCCCGGGGGGCCCCTACAATGAGCAGTTCTTC. It yields the protein CASSPGGPYNEQFF.

V and J are TRBV7-9 and TRBJ1-6, with D possibly TRBD1 on 6 matching bases. Per the germline V gene, CDR1 is SEHNR and CDR2 is FQNEAQ (reference sequence). Trimming took off 8 bases at V and 7 bases at J, with 21 bases between the two ends. This CDR3 region has 16 residues. DNA for the CDR3: TGTGCCAGCGACCCGCGCTTGGGACACCAAAATTCACCCCTCCACTTT. It translates to CASDPRLGHQNSPLHF. The full variable domain, in which reference TRBV7-9 and TRBJ1-6 provide the parts outside the CDR3, is DTGVSQNPRHKITKRGQNVTFRCDPISEHNRLYWYRQTLGQGPEFLTYFQNEAQLEKSRLLSDRFSAERPKGSFSTLEIQRTEQGDSAMYLCASDPRLGHQNSPLHFGNGTRLTVT.

The rearrangement uses TRBV27 and TRBJ2-1, with TRBD1 matching over 7 bases. Germline V gene sequence: CDR1 MNHEY, CDR2 SMNVEV (reference sequence). The junction had 8 bases not matched to a gene; V was cut back by 5 bases and J by 4 bases. This CDR3 has 15 residues. CDR3 DNA sequence: TGTGCCAGCAGTCCCAGGACAGGAAAATACAATGAGCAGTTCTTC. This gives the protein CASSPRTGKYNEQFF.

The chain joins TRBV29-1 to TRBJ1-5; D is unresolved. V was shortened by 4 bases and J by 5 bases, with 12 bases between the two germline ends. The CDR3 has 13 amino acids. In germline, CDR1 is SQVTM, CDR2 ANQGSEA. The CDR3 region has the DNA TGCAGCGTTGTTGCCGGTTTCGATCAGCCCCAGCATTTT. Amino acids: CSVVAGFDQPQHF.

CDR3 bases: TGTGCCTACACCTCTGGAAACACCATATATTTT. It specifies CAYTSGNTIYF. This chain links TRBV30 with TRBJ1-3; D is unclear. There are 11 residues in the CDR3. Deletions cut 7 bases from V and 0 bases from J, with 4 bases between. In germline, CDR1 is GTSNPN, CDR2 SVGIG (reference sequence). Looking up the rest from reference TRBV30 and TRBJ1-3 gives the full variable domain: SQTIHQWPATLVQPVGSPLSLECTVEGTSNPNLYWYRQAAGRGLQLLFYSVGIGQISSEVPQNLSASRPQDRQFILSSKKLLLSDSGFYLCAYTSGNTIYFGEGSWLTVV.

V gene TRBV7-9 combines with J gene TRBJ2-1, with D uncertain. V was clipped by 5 bases and J by 3 bases, with 17 bases between them. Germline CDR1 SEHNR, CDR2 FQNEAQ (reference sequence). The CDR3 contains 16 residues. In DNA form, the CDR3 reads TGTGCCAGCAGCACTACCCGAGACCGGTACTACAATGAGCAGTTCTTC. This translates into CASSTTRDRYYNEQFF.

The chain recombines TRBV5-1 with TRBJ2-6; the D gene is possibly TRBD1 (7 bases). V lost 3 bases to trimming and J lost 0 bases, with 10 bases between them. Germline V gives CDR1 SGHRS, CDR2 YFSETQ. The CDR3 runs 16 residues. In nucleotides, the CDR3 is TGCGCCAGCAGCTCGCGGGACAGCTCTGGGGCCAACGTCCTGACTTTC. Translated: CASSSRDSSGANVLTF.

The chain has TRBV11-2 and TRBJ2-2, with D unclear. Between the trimmed V and J ends, which lost 5 bases and 5 bases, there was a span of 9 bases. The CDR3 covers 13 residues. The germline CDR1 and CDR2 sequences are SGHAT and FQNNGV. Here the CDR3 reads CASSPRETGELFF. The CDR3 nucleotides are TGTGCCAGCAGCCCCCGTGAGACCGGGGAGCTGTTTTTT.

The chain employs TRBV6-5 and TRBJ1-4; the match to TRBD1 covers 10 bases. The length of the CDR3 is 14 residues. Trimming took 5 bases from V and 7 from J; bases not matched to a gene: 4. The germline V gene encodes CDR1 MNHEY and CDR2 SVGAGI. The CDR3 nucleotides read TGTGCCAGCAGTAGAGGACAGGGGGGTGAAAAACTGTTTTTT. Protein: CASSRGQGGEKLFF.

This chain connects TRBV30 to TRBJ1-2, with D perhaps TRBD1 (6 bases). V was shortened by 2 bases and J by 4 bases, with 14 bases between the two germline ends. Germline CDR1 and CDR2: GTSNPN and SVGIG (reference sequence). The CDR3 extends over 14 amino acids. The CDR3 protein is CAWSLGAGGYGYTF. CDR3 nucleotides: TGTGCCTGGAGTTTGGGGGCAGGCGGCTATGGCTACACCTTC.

The V and J genes are TRBV9 and TRBJ1-6; D uncertain. The germline gives CDR1 SGDLS, CDR2 YYNGEE. V dropped 0 bases and J dropped 0 bases, with 7 bases sitting between them. The CDR3 sequence is 16 residues long. The CDR3, as DNA: TGTGCCAGCAGCGTAGCCCCGAGCTCCTATAATTCACCCCTCCACTTT. Protein sequence: CASSVAPSSYNSPLHF. Full variable domain (outside the CDR3, taken from reference TRBV9 and TRBJ1-6): DSGVTQTPKHLITATGQRVTLRCSPRSGDLSVYWYQQSLDQGLQFLIQYYNGEERAKGNILERFSAQQFPDLHSELNLSSLELGDSALYFCASSVAPSSYNSPLHFGNGTRLTVT.

The chain couples TRBV6-1 to TRBJ2-3; 7 nucleotides match TRBD1. This CDR3 is 16 amino acids long. CDR1 is MNHNS and CDR2 is SASEGT in the germline V gene. V shed 4 bases, J shed 1 base, and the junction held 8 bases outside the gene matches. This CDR3 is CASSVSSGTGTDTQYF. As DNA, the CDR3 is TGTGCCAGCAGTGTATCATCCGGGACAGGCACAGATACGCAGTATTTT.

J is TRBJ1-1 and V is TRBV28; 8 nucleotides agree with TRBD1. V lost 8 bases, J lost 6 bases, and 14 bases stayed unmatched. Looked up from germline, CDR1 is MDHEN and CDR2 is SYDVKM. The CDR3 consists of 15 residues. As DNA, the CDR3 is TGTGCCAGCCCGCAGCCAGGGGGCTCGTTTTCTGAAGCTTTCTTT. Translated, it gives CASPQPGGSFSEAFF.

The chain combines TRBV28 with TRBJ1-2; possibly TRBD1 for D (6 bases). The CDR3 totals 15 residues. V lost 8 bases, J lost 3 bases, and 19 bases lay in between. From germline, CDR1 is MDHEN and CDR2 SYDVKM. In DNA form, the CDR3 reads TGTGCCAGCTTGCACAGGGCCCCCATTGACTATGGCTACACCTTC. It codes for CASLHRAPIDYGYTF.

This chain links TRBV12-3 or TRBV12-4 with TRBJ2-5, with D maybe TRBD1 (5 bases). The CDR3 runs to 13 residues. V lost 6 bases and J lost 0, with 8 bases in between. CDR3 loop: CASRPGYQETQYF. The CDR3 bases are TGTGCCAGCAGGCCAGGGTACCAAGAGACCCAGTACTTC.

The chain is built from TRBV12-3 or TRBV12-4 and TRBJ2-3; D remains unclear. V was trimmed by 3 bases and J by 6 bases, leaving 7 bases between them. The CDR3 runs 12 residues. The CDR3 loop reads CASSLFPDTQYF. CDR3 coding DNA: TGTGCCAGCAGTTTGTTCCCGGATACGCAGTATTTT.

This chain connects TRBV6-6 to TRBJ1-5; D is uncertain. Germline CDR1 and CDR2: MNHNY and SVGAGI (reference sequence). This CDR3 region has 15 residues. Between the trimmed V and J ends, which lost 4 bases and 2 bases, there was a span of 12 bases. CDR3 protein: CASSFRLGGNQPQHF. In nucleotides, the CDR3 is TGTGCCAGCAGTTTTCGTCTGGGCGGCAATCAGCCCCAGCATTTT.

The chain uses TRBV19 and TRBJ2-7; D unresolved. CDR1 and CDR2 from the germline V gene are LNHDA and SQIVND (reference sequence). Trimming took 5 bases from V and 5 from J, leaving 10 bases between them. The CDR3 sequence is 12 residues long. The CDR3 nucleotides read TGTGCCAGTAGTCAAGGTGACAACGAGCAGTACTTC. It codes for CASSQGDNEQYF.

The chain has TRBV10-3 and TRBJ2-1, with 9 bases identical to TRBD2. Germline V gene sequence: CDR1 ENHRY, CDR2 SYGVKD. V lost 6 bases to trimming and J lost 6 bases; unmatched junction nucleotides: 6. The CDR3 loop spans 14 amino acids. For the CDR3, the DNA is TGTGCCATCAGCGCCGGGACTAGCCCCAATGAGCAGTTCTTC. It translates to CAISAGTSPNEQFF.

The CDR3 loop is CASSQGVRDRGREQYF. The CDR3 region has the DNA TGCGCCAGCAGCCAAGGGGTTCGGGACAGGGGGCGCGAGCAGTACTTC. The chain combines TRBV4-1 with TRBJ2-7; the match to TRBD1 covers 12 bases. J gave up 6 bases and V 1 base, and 7 bases lay outside the gene matches. The CDR3 has 16 residues. Germline assignment: CDR1 MGHRA and CDR2 YSYEKL.

This sequence joins TRBV4-2 and TRBJ1-4; 7 bases match TRBD1. Germline CDR1 LGHNA, CDR2 YNFKEQ. The CDR3 covers 15 residues. V was clipped by 2 bases and J by 6 bases; unmatched bases: 6. The chain's CDR3 is CASSQQQGNHEKLFF. For the CDR3, the DNA is TGTGCCAGCAGCCAACAACAGGGGAATCATGAAAAACTGTTTTTT.

The chain combines TRBV16 with TRBJ2-7; no reliable D call. The CDR3 consists of 12 residues. Germline V gene lookup returns CDR1 KGHSY and CDR2 FQNENV. Trimming pared 5 bases from V and 5 bases from J, leaving 10 bases between. This CDR3 reads CASSSISHEQYF. As DNA, the CDR3 is TGTGCCAGCAGCTCAATTTCCCACGAGCAGTACTTC.

This chain uses TRBV19 with TRBJ2-3, with 10 positions matching TRBD1. The V segment lost 2 bases and the J segment 1 base; nucleotides outside the gene matches: 6. The CDR3 has 17 amino acids. Germline CDR1 and CDR2: LNHDA and SQIVND (reference sequence). CDR3 loop: CASSISRGTGGTDTQYF. The CDR3 nucleotides read TGTGCCAGTAGTATAAGTCGTGGGACAGGGGGCACAGATACGCAGTATTTT.

The chain couples TRBV5-4 to TRBJ2-7; 8 nucleotides line up with TRBD1. Losses at the gene ends were 5 bases for V and 6 bases for J; bases not matched to a gene: 7. Germline CDR1 is SGHNT and CDR2 is YYREEE (reference sequence). The CDR3 is 13 amino acids. The DNA of the CDR3 is TGTGCCAGCAGTTTTCAGGGGGCTGGCGAGCAGTACTTC. Translation: CASSFQGAGEQYF.

The rearrangement links TRBV18 to TRBJ1-4; 9 bases fit TRBD1. V dropped 4 bases and J dropped 3; count of bases not matched to a gene: 0. The CDR3 spans 14 residues. Germline V gene data show CDR1 as KGHSH and CDR2 as LQKENI. This CDR3 is CASSRDRANEKLFF. Here the CDR3 DNA reads TGTGCCAGCTCACGGGACAGGGCTAATGAAAAACTGTTTTTT.

This clone was counted a single time. CDR3 region: CASSESGPGGEAFF. In DNA form, the CDR3 reads TGTGCCAGCAGTGAATCAGGGCCAGGGGGTGAAGCTTTCTTT. The chain links TRBV2 to TRBJ1-1; TRBD1 aligns across 7 bases. The CDR3 sequence is 14 residues long. Trimming cost V 2 bases and J 7 bases; bases outside gene matches: 7. Germline CDR1 SNHLY, CDR2 FYNNEI.

The J gene is TRBJ2-1, the V gene TRBV4-1; no reliable D call. In germline, CDR1 is MGHRA, CDR2 YSYEKL. CDR3 length: 14 residues. V lost 1 base, J lost 5 bases, and 9 bases lay in between. This CDR3 reads CASSQVTLNNEQFF. The DNA of the CDR3 is TGCGCCAGCAGCCAAGTAACGCTAAACAATGAGCAGTTCTTC.

The V gene is TRBV3-1 (or the pseudogene TRBV3-2), the J gene TRBJ1-2; 7 bases match TRBD1. Germline-derived CDR1 and CDR2 are LGHDT and YNNKEL (reference sequence). The trim removed 1 base at V and 3 bases at J, leaving 5 bases unmatched. CDR3 length: 15 residues. CDR3 region: CASSQVYRGDYGYTF. CDR3 in DNA: TGTGCCAGCAGCCAAGTTTACAGGGGTGACTATGGCTACACCTTC.